This T cell receptor (beta chain) originates from a study of blood T cell repertoires in COVID-19. CDR3 length equals 16 residues. Deletions cut 4 bases from V and 6 bases from J, with 18 bases between. The germline gives CDR1 MNHNS, CDR2 SASEGT. Here immunoSEQ multiplex PCR was the method, and the copy in TCRdb shows in-frame clones only, minus some. The data contain about 77,000 clones, approximately 79% of them singletons. This sequence originates from an older man with active or convalescent COVID-19. The specimen sequenced was peripheral blood. The chain employs TRBV6-1 and TRBJ1-4; D may be TRBD1 (6 bases). The DNA for the CDR3 is TGTGCCAGCAGTGGGGGCCCCGGGACAACCTATGAAAAACTGTTTTTT. Translation gives CASSGGPGTTYEKLFF.